This T cell receptor beta chain was sequenced for a study of T cell changes during pregnancy in multiple sclerosis (dated by TCRdb to 2018 to 2020). With regard to the full study: In women with multiple sclerosis, the researchers looked at how the T cell repertoire shifted as pregnancy progressed.

As regards this clone: The antigen it binds to is not known. Base qualities are not at hand, and no much larger clone is one base apart.

Receptors were amplified or captured by the immunoSEQ multiplex PCR assay. TCRdb re-hosts the immuneACCESS table, in-frame sequences only. Its copies lack some clones; in the studies checked, an unresolved V gene accounts for under half of them, and the cause for the rest is not known. Within this sample are around 100,000 clones, with around 90% of them counted one time only. The ten largest clones take up more than 1.5% of the sample. This TCR derives from a female donor with multiple sclerosis, enrolled in a pregnancy study. The source was peripheral blood, collected in the third trimester of pregnancy.

CDR3 protein: CAWSDGQADYGYTF. DNA sequence: TGTGCCTGGAGCGACGGACAGGCCGACTATGGCTACACCTTC. The sequence joins TRBV30 to TRBJ1-2, with TRBD1 identical over 7 junction bases. From the cysteine up to the phenylalanine, the CDR3 has a length of 14 residues. Here the CDR3 DNA is all that survives: 42 bases in frame from base 1. Here V drops 3 bases and J drops 3 bases, and the junction holds 7 bases not matched to any gene. The germline V gene (reference sequence) specifies GTSNPN as CDR1 and SVGIG as CDR2.